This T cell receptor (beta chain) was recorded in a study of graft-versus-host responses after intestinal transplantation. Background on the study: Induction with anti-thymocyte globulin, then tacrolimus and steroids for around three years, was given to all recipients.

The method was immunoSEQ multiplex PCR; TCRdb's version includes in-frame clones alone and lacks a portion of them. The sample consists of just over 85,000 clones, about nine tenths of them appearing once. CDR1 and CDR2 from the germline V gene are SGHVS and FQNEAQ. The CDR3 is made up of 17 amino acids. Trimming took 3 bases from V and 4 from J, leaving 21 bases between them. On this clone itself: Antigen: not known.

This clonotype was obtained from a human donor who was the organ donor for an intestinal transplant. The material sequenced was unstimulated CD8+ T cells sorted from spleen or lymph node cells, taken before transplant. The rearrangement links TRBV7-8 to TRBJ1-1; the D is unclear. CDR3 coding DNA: TGTGCCAGCAGCTTTGACGGGGTGCCGTCACCGGGCACTGAAGCTTTCTTT. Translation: CASSFDGVPSPGTEAFF.